This TCR beta chain was observed in a study of blood T cells in healthy people across ages (dated by TCRdb to about 2015). Study-level background: In model experiments, roughly one uniquely barcoded TCR beta cDNA molecule per two T cells was captured by template switching. Age-related changes in TCR beta repertoire diversity were measured in the study by deep sequencing normalized with unique cDNA molecular identifiers. Two additional independent replicas of 1 million unique cDNA reads from the same blood draw were analyzed for two donors (one aged 18 to 30 and one aged 80 or older). Donors were grouped into four age groups: young (average roughly 15 years), middle-aged (less than 40), aged (around 60) and long-lived (about 90).

Reading the germline V gene gives CDR1 MNHEY and CDR2 SVGEGT. The CDR3 spans 11 residues, from the cysteine through the phenylalanine. The read is trimmed to its CDR3 DNA, 33 bases read in frame from base 1. Library generation was performed with 5' RACE. Sequencing was carried out with an Illumina HiSeq 2500. A second roughly 6 to 11 cycle PCR used a sample-barcoded 5' primer and a J-beta primer mix. A unique molecular identifier was introduced onto each TCR beta cDNA molecule by a template-switch 5' adaptor carrying 12 random nucleotides. Each sample yielded at least 3 million CDR3-containing paired-end reads. First-strand cDNA synthesis was performed from all RNA using the Mint cDNA synthesis kit, with priming by a TRBC-specific oligonucleotide. Following uracil-DNA glycosylase treatment, all cDNA underwent a first 18-cycle PCR with the universal primers M1SS and BC2_uni_R. In the original analysis: For normalization, 1 million high-quality reads were randomly selected from each sample, with every read carrying a distinct molecular identifier. Reads sharing molecular identifiers were discarded rather than binned into consensus sequences. MiTCR, run with a Q25 quality threshold and the strictest error-elimination algorithm, handled CDR3 identification, clonotype clustering and error correction. A nonparametric unseen species model using Euler transformation provided a lower-bound estimate of total TCR beta diversity. TCRdb trimmed public reads at Q25 via fastp, called clones via MiXCR and kept in-frame beta chains. Here each entry gathers all rows of one CDR3 protein and keeps the most common genes and DNA. The V and J calls follow TCRdb's processing rather than the paper's. Counted in this sample were roughly 560,000 distinct CDR3 sequences; around 24% of them appeared once. Less than 9% of the sample lies in the top ten.

The roughly 39 donors, aged about 6 to 95 years, were systemically healthy Caucasian individuals from Russia. Each donor gave approximately 9.4 milliliters of peripheral blood, drawn into EDTA-treated Vacutainer tubes. PBMCs were isolated by Ficoll-Paque density-gradient centrifugation, with at least 6 million obtained per sample. Total RNA, at least 5 micrograms per sample, was extracted from PBMCs with Trizol reagent. The percentages of naive CD45RAhigh/CD27high T cells were determined by flow cytometry on a PBMC aliquot from every donor. This clonotype was detected a few times. Its specific antigen is unknown. No much larger clone is present one base from it, and per-base qualities are unavailable. The study at large found these results: As age increased, observed TCR beta diversity per million T cells dropped in a roughly linear way, and a significant reduction was already evident by age around 41. Since profiling was done on bulk unsorted PBMCs, naive and antigen-experienced compartments could not be conclusively compared. Compared with the aged group, more naive CD4+ T cells, fewer expanded clones and increased TCR diversity were shown by the long-lived group, suggesting age selection. Estimates of total diversity from one million sequenced T cells were regarded as lower bounds and underestimates. Because donor CMV infection status was unknown, age-related changes in expanded clonotypes were potentially confounded. The percentage of naive T cells measured by flow cytometry correlated strongly with observed TCR beta diversity.

These records were also assigned to another study, of T cells of mothers and their children. The second source states: The donors were nine systemically healthy Caucasian individuals, made up of three mothers and their six children. cDNA synthesis used all of the extracted RNA, with approximately 1.4 ug of RNA in each 15 ul reaction. In the second PCR, sample barcodes and 2-4 random nucleotides were introduced via the M1S primer. More than 8 million TCR beta CDR3 reads were obtained from each mother, and about 3 million reads were obtained from each child. In both related and unrelated pairs, thymic selection shapes the output of TCR recombination in a similar way, with inherited differences having only a minor effect. Normalized repertoire overlap was always slightly but never significantly higher in related than unrelated mother-child pairs. No persistent microchimeric T cell clones were found, with a detection sensitivity of roughly 100 clones per million clonotypes. The study used deep NGS to compare TCR beta repertoires of mothers and children, seeking features distinguishing related mother-child pairs from unrelated individuals. Mothers averaged about 37 +/- 4 years of age and children averaged about 10 +/- 4 years. After adapters were ligated using NEBNext reagents, the libraries underwent 100+100 nt paired-end sequencing on an Illumina HiSeq 2000. To prevent cross-contamination, the mother and child libraries were prepared one month apart and sequenced in separate runs. Each donor had between 500,000 and 2,000,000 distinct TCR beta clonotypes identified. Naive TCR beta clonotypes were estimated from low-frequency clonotypes matched to each donor's FACS-determined naive share, without sorting.

This receptor chain uses TRBV6-2 or TRBV6-3 and TRBJ2-5; the D match is possibly TRBD1 or TRBD2, with 6 bases aligned in each. The J call is uncertain, as TRBJ2-7 better fits the DNA end. Sequencing was performed on blood. This sequence originates from a boy younger than 18 in good health. The DNA reads TGTGCCACCGGGGGCGGCTACGAGCAGTACTTC. Its protein reads: CATGGGYEQYF.